This T cell receptor beta chain was recovered during a study of post-analysis software for immune sequencing data. Whole-study findings and limits: Several TRBV segments (TRBV5-6, TRBV5-1 and TRBV20-1 among them) occurred more frequently in patients than in controls.

The CDR3 runs to 12 residues. Trimming cost V 3 bases and J 5 bases, with 7 bases left between them. This clonotype was detected many times. Antigen specificity is unknown. TCR beta cDNA libraries included unique molecular identifiers. MiXCR, run by TCRdb on the PCR reads, gives a single entry per CDR3 protein. The data hold 700,000 to 800,000 distinct CDR3 sequences, with 25% to 30% observed a single time. The sequencing input was blood. The clonotype originates from a girl aged 10 to 17 with multiple sclerosis. The chain employs TRBV12-3 or TRBV12-4 and TRBJ2-5; D could derive from TRBD1 or TRBD2 (5 bases each). The CDR3 sequence is CASSLGVETQYF. The CDR3 nucleotides read TGTGCCAGCAGTTTGGGGGTTGAGACCCAGTACTTC.